Listed below are T cell receptor beta chains from one sample, sequenced in a study of early stage breast cancer tumors. Sequenced by immunoSEQ multiplex PCR; TCRdb stores in-frame clones only, minus some. The sample shows some 75,000 clones, under 85% of them seen only once. The sequenced sample was blood. The receptors shown here come from a person in their sixties with breast cancer. Each CDR3 is given with its conserved first and last residue. A D gene is named only where the DNA matches it firmly. Clone size appears in some rows only: once, few, many, or a class for an expanded clone.

TRBV29-1	.	TRBD2	TRBJ2-3	CSVASTSGYAQYF	TGCAGCGTTGCCTCGACTAGCGGGTATGCGCAGTATTTT
TRBV6-7	.	.	TRBJ2-3	CASSYELDSHSSDTQYF	TGTGCCAGCAGTTACGAGCTCGACTCCCACAGCTCCGATACGCAGTATTTT
TRBV29-1	.	.	TRBJ2-2	CSVEGARGGDTGELFF	TGCAGCGTTGAAGGGGCCAGGGGCGGCGACACCGGGGAGCTGTTTTTT
TRBV10-3	once	TRBD1	TRBJ1-2	CAISESTGTIGYTF	TGTGCCATCAGTGAGTCGACAGGGACAATTGGCTACACCTTC
TRBV27	.	.	TRBJ2-7	CASSFPRYF	TGTGCCAGCAGTTTCCCCCGGTACTTC
TRBV5-1	.	.	TRBJ1-5	CASSLEGVSNQPQHF	TGCGCCAGCAGCTTGGAAGGGGTGAGCAATCAGCCCCAGCATTTT
TRBV28	.	TRBD1	TRBJ1-4	CASSRDRVLEKLFF	TGTGCCAGCAGCCGCGACAGGGTTTTGGAAAAACTGTTTTTT
TRBV6-6	once	.	TRBJ2-5	CASQGPGRGAQYF	TGTGCCAGCCAGGGCCCCGGGCGAGGAGCCCAGTACTTC
TRBV11-3	.	.	TRBJ2-3	CASRPGASDTQYF	TGTGCCAGCCGCCCCGGCGCGTCGGATACGCAGTATTTT
TRBV30	.	.	TRBJ2-3	CAWTHVDTQYF	TGTGCCTGGACTCATGTAGATACGCAGTATTTT
TRBV5-1	.	TRBD2	TRBJ2-7	CASSELTSGGSYEQYF	TGCGCCAGCAGCGAACTGACTAGCGGGGGCTCCTACGAGCAGTACTTC
TRBV5-1	.	TRBD2	TRBJ2-3	CASSLGAASGGFSTDTQYF	TGCGCCAGCAGCTTGGGTGCGGCTAGCGGGGGATTTAGCACAGATACGCAGTATTTT
TRBV5-1	once	.	TRBJ2-7	CASSPGGTDSYEQYF	TGCGCCAGCAGTCCCGGAGGTACCGATTCCTACGAGCAGTACTTC
TRBV5-5	.	.	TRBJ2-7	CASSPGRGPGYEQYF	TGTGCCAGCAGCCCGGGCAGGGGACCGGGCTACGAGCAGTACTTC
TRBV10-1	few	.	TRBJ1-6	CASSESRPNSPLHF	TGCGCCAGCAGTGAGTCGCGACCTAATTCACCCCTCCACTTT
TRBV6-5	.	TRBD2	TRBJ2-1	CASSKTSGSRHEQFF	TGTGCCAGCAGTAAAACTAGCGGGAGTCGGCATGAGCAGTTCTTC
TRBV27	few	.	TRBJ1-5	CASSSLPVSISNQPQHF	TGTGCCAGCAGTTCCCTCCCTGTGAGTATTAGCAATCAGCCCCAGCATTTT
TRBV2	.	.	TRBJ2-1	CASSGVEQFF	TGTGCCAGCAGCGGGGTTGAGCAGTTCTTC
TRBV30	.	.	TRBJ2-1	CACPARASNEQFF	TGTGCCTGTCCCGCGAGGGCTTCCAATGAGCAGTTCTTC
TRBV28	few	TRBD1	TRBJ1-5	CASGDDSGGQNQPQHF	TGTGCCAGTGGCGACGACTCAGGGGGCCAAAATCAGCCCCAGCATTTT
TRBV5-4	.	TRBD2	TRBJ2-5	CASTVSGGALETQYF	TGTGCCAGCACGGTGAGCGGGGGGGCCTTGGAGACCCAGTACTTC
TRBV30	once	.	TRBJ2-5	CAWSVLGLREETQYF	TGTGCCTGGAGTGTATTGGGTCTCCGGGAAGAGACCCAGTACTTC
TRBV5-4	.	.	TRBJ1-2	CASSLGGKGYGYTF	TGTGCCAGCAGCTTGGGTGGGAAGGGGTATGGCTACACCTTC
TRBV7-9	.	.	TRBJ2-2	CASSPLKGRGELFF	TGTGCCAGCAGCCCACTGAAGGGGCGGGGGGAGCTGTTTTTT
TRBV30	.	.	TRBJ1-1	CAWSVRLEDSEAFF	TGTGCCTGGAGTGTACGGCTAGAGGACTCTGAAGCTTTCTTT
TRBV5-1	.	.	TRBJ2-2	CASSTNQGSTGELFF	TGCGCCAGCAGCACAAATCAGGGGAGCACCGGGGAGCTGTTTTTT
TRBV5-1	.	TRBD1	TRBJ1-1	CASSPSGTGNMNTEAFF	TGCGCCAGCAGCCCCTCCGGGACAGGGAACATGAACACTGAAGCTTTCTTT
TRBV7-9	.	.	TRBJ2-6	CASSPRLGDGANVLTF	TGTGCCAGCAGCCCGAGACTAGGAGATGGGGCCAACGTCCTGACTTTC
TRBV4-1	.	.	TRBJ2-3	CASSDQSTRDGDTQYF	TGCGCCAGCAGTGACCAATCCACCCGGGATGGAGATACGCAGTATTTT
TRBV6-6	.	.	TRBJ1-2	CASSYSFQGYGYTF	TGTGCCAGCAGTTACTCTTTCCAGGGCTATGGCTACACCTTC
TRBV9	.	TRBD1	TRBJ1-2	CASSVSPGQNYGYTF	TGTGCCAGCAGCGTCTCACCGGGACAGAACTATGGCTACACCTTC
TRBV5-1	.	TRBD1	TRBJ1-2	CASSGTTGGDGYTF	TGCGCCAGCAGCGGTACGACAGGGGGCGATGGCTACACCTTC
TRBV6-5	.	.	TRBJ1-3	CASSRADLSGNTIYF	TGTGCCAGCAGCCGAGCGGATCTCTCTGGAAACACCATATATTTT
TRBV7-2	.	.	TRBJ2-2	CASSPGPKLGGELFF	TGTGCCAGCAGCCCCGGACCGAAATTAGGCGGGGAGCTGTTTTTT
TRBV5-5	.	.	TRBJ2-5	CASSLAIQETQYF	TGTGCCAGCAGCTTGGCTATTCAAGAGACCCAGTACTTC
TRBV10-3	few	.	TRBJ2-7	CAIRDSSYEQYF	TGTGCCATCAGGGACAGCTCCTACGAGCAGTACTTC
TRBV5-1	once	.	TRBJ2-2	CASSLGGRTGELFF	TGCGCCAGCAGCTTGGGGGGTAGGACCGGGGAGCTGTTTTTT
TRBV30	once	.	TRBJ1-2	CAWSVGGGTYTF	TGTGCCTGGAGTGTCGGGGGAGGGACCTACACCTTC
TRBV6-5	few	TRBD1	TRBJ1-2	CASRVTGQGGGGYTF	TGTGCCAGCAGGGTAACGGGACAGGGGGGAGGCGGCTACACCTTC
TRBV28	.	TRBD1	TRBJ1-2	CAVGTVARGYTF	TGTGCCGTAGGGACAGTTGCTCGGGGCTACACCTTC
TRBV7-9	.	.	TRBJ2-7	CASSLVPYEQYF	TGTGCCAGCAGCTTAGTTCCCTACGAGCAGTACTTC
TRBV5-1	.	.	TRBJ2-3	CASSLVPTDTQYF	TGCGCCAGCAGCTTGGTTCCCACAGATACGCAGTATTTT